These 8 T cell receptor beta chains were all obtained from the same sample, sequenced in a study of T cell repertoires in cytomegalovirus infection. The antigens for these receptors are not known. MiXCR, run by TCRdb on the reads, gives a single entry per CDR3 protein. Among more than 250,000 distinct CDR3 sequences listed, around 25% were seen once. The specimen was cultured PBMCs, collected from culture after CMV antigen stimulation. The receptors shown here come from a human donor in good health (CMV status not recorded). Some clones in this sample may be carry-over from other donors' samples.

V usage is TRBV12-3 or TRBV12-4 and J usage is TRBJ2-3; maybe TRBD2 (9 bases). The ends were cut back, 6 bases at V and 3 bases at J, with 16 bases in the middle. The CDR3 totals 15 residues. The CDR3 coding sequence is TGTGCCAGCAGGCGGGGGGGGACAGGAACAGATACGCAGTATTTT. It is translated as CASRRGGTGTDTQYF.

This clonotype was recorded only once. This chain joins TRBV7-9 and TRBJ1-4; TRBD1 aligns across 8 bases. Germline V lookup: CDR1 SEHNR, CDR2 FQNEAQ (reference sequence). Germline trimming cut 0 bases from V and 9 bases from J; bases unmatched to any gene: 15. This CDR3 is built from 18 residues. The CDR3 reads CASSLAIAPTGGNQKLFF. CDR3 in DNA: TGTGCCAGCAGCTTAGCGATAGCCCCAACAGGGGGGAATCAAAAACTGTTTTTT. Looking up the rest from reference TRBV7-9 and TRBJ1-4 gives the full variable domain: DTGVSQNPRHKITKRGQNVTFRCDPISEHNRLYWYRQTLGQGPEFLTYFQNEAQLEKSRLLSDRFSAERPKGSFSTLEIQRTEQGDSAMYLCASSLAIAPTGGNQKLFFGSGTQLSVL.

The V and J genes are TRBV20-1 and TRBJ1-1; 7 bases line up with TRBD1. Germline CDR1 DFQATT, CDR2 SNEGSKA (reference sequence). The ends lost 5 bases at V and 5 bases at J; junction bases unmatched: 8. The CDR3 contains 13 residues. CDR3 sequence reads: CSAGEGAETEAFF. CDR3 DNA sequence: TGCAGTGCTGGGGAGGGGGCTGAGACTGAAGCTTTCTTT.

The rearrangement joins TRBV7-6 to TRBJ2-1; D is perhaps TRBD1 or TRBD2 (5 bases each). The CDR3 loop spans 18 amino acids. V lost 0 bases to trimming and J lost 0 bases, with 15 bases between them. Germline V gene sequence: CDR1 SGHVS, CDR2 FNYEAQ. The CDR3: CASSLASLGPSSYNEQFF. The CDR3 DNA follows: TGTGCCAGCAGCTTAGCGTCCCTGGGACCGAGCTCCTACAATGAGCAGTTCTTC.

The gene calls are TRBV28 and TRBJ2-6; D could derive from TRBD1 or TRBD2 (6 bases each). Trimming left V 8 bases short and J 0 bases short, with 14 bases between. The CDR3 contains 16 residues. The V gene's germline CDR1 is MDHEN and CDR2 SYDVKM. CDR3 bases: TGTGCCAGCGCGGGACAAACCGTCTCTGGGGCCAACGTCCTGACTTTC. Residues: CASAGQTVSGANVLTF.

The CDR3 loop reads CASFARDYNEQFF. The CDR3 region has the DNA TGTGCCTCCTTTGCCCGGGACTACAATGAGCAGTTCTTC. The rearrangement joins TRBV19 to TRBJ2-1, with D possibly TRBD2 on 5 matching bases. V shed 11 bases and J shed 3 bases, with 14 bases lying between them. Germline values: CDR1 LNHDA, CDR2 SQIVND (reference sequence). The length of the CDR3 is 13 residues.

This clonotype came up a few times. The chain carries TRBV12-3 or TRBV12-4 and TRBJ1-1; a weak D match, TRBD1 (5 bases). Trimming left V 7 bases short and J 12 bases short, with 12 bases between. This CDR3 spans 10 amino acids. Written as DNA, the CDR3 is TGTGCCAGCACCAGAGGGGAAACTTTCTTT. Translating gives CASTRGETFF.

About this clonotype: Germline is not matched at one junction end, which may reflect a read error. The rearrangement joins TRBV20-1 to TRBJ2-5; tentatively, D is TRBD2 (6 bases). Germline lookup yields CDR1 DFQATT and CDR2 SNEGSKA (reference sequence). The CDR3 loop spans 17 amino acids. The CDR3 sequence: CSAHSGSSGRDLETKYF. As DNA, the CDR3 is TGCAGTGCCCACTCGGGAAGTAGCGGAAGGGACCTAGAGACCAAGTACTTC.